These T cell receptor beta chains were read from a single sample in a study of blood T cell repertoires in COVID-19. Method: immunoSEQ multiplex PCR; TCRdb's copy keeps in-frame clones and lacks some. The table has 150,000 to 200,000 clones, about 88% seen once. The sequenced sample was PBMCs or T cells enriched from blood (not recorded which). The receptors come from a human donor with acute COVID-19. The donor label of this sample is uncertain. The CDR3 runs from the conserved cysteine through the conserved F or W. A D gene is named only where the DNA matches it firmly. Clone size appears in some rows only: once, few, many, or a class for an expanded clone.

J: TRBJ2-1
D: TRBD2
V: TRBV7-2
size: .
DNA: TGTGCCAGCAGCCTCAAGACTAGCGGGGGTTCAATGTACAATGAGCAGTTCTTC
CDR3: CASSLKTSGGSMYNEQFF

J: TRBJ1-2
D: TRBD1
V: TRBV12-3/TRBV12-4
size: .
DNA: TGTGCCAGCAGCGCTAAGGGGGCTGGCTACACCTTC
CDR3: CASSAKGAGYTF

J: TRBJ2-5
D: .
V: TRBV30
size: .
DNA: TGTGCCTGGAGTGTTGTCAATCCACAAGAGACCCAGTACTTC
CDR3: CAWSVVNPQETQYF

J: TRBJ2-1
D: .
V: TRBV5-4
size: once
DNA: TGTGCCAGCAGAATCCAGGGCTTCTATGAGCAGTTCTTC
CDR3: CASRIQGFYEQFF

J: TRBJ1-5
D: .
V: TRBV23-1
size: .
DNA: TGCGCCAGCAGTCACCCCCCGGGAATGAGCAATCAGCCCCAGCATTTT
CDR3: CASSHPPGMSNQPQHF

J: TRBJ1-1
D: TRBD1
V: TRBV19
size: few
DNA: TGTGCCAGCAGACAGGGGAGCTCAGGGAACACTGAAGCTTTCTTT
CDR3: CASRQGSSGNTEAFF

J: TRBJ2-3
D: TRBD2
V: TRBV11-3
size: .
DNA: TGTGCCAGCAGCTTTAGCGGGGGGAGCACAGATACGCAGTATTTT
CDR3: CASSFSGGSTDTQYF

J: TRBJ1-1
D: .
V: TRBV18
size: .
DNA: TGTGCCAGCTCACCTCGAGGTGGTCCTGAAGCTTTCTTT
CDR3: CASSPRGGPEAFF

J: TRBJ2-7
D: .
V: TRBV10-3
size: .
DNA: TGTGCCATCGCGGCAGGGGACGAGCAGTACTTC
CDR3: CAIAAGDEQYF

J: TRBJ1-1
D: TRBD1
V: TRBV7-2
size: .
DNA: TGTGCCAGCAGCTGGGACAGGGCTCTTGAAGCTTTCTTT
CDR3: CASSWDRALEAFF

J: TRBJ2-5
D: TRBD2
V: TRBV7-2
size: .
DNA: TGTGCCAGCAGCCTTAGCGGGGGGGCGAGAGAAGAGACCCAGTACTTC
CDR3: CASSLSGGAREETQYF

J: TRBJ2-7
D: .
V: TRBV4-1
size: .
DNA: TGCGCCAGCAGCCAAGGGACCGGGACTTACTACGAGCAGTACTTC
CDR3: CASSQGTGTYYEQYF

J: TRBJ1-1
D: .
V: TRBV4-1
size: many
DNA: TGCGCCAGCAGCCAAGGGAGGGGTGGCACTGAAGCTTTCTTT
CDR3: CASSQGRGGTEAFF

J: TRBJ2-7
D: TRBD1
V: TRBV7-2
size: once
DNA: TGTGCCAGCAGCTTGAGGGACAGGGGTTACTACGAGCAGTACTTC
CDR3: CASSLRDRGYYEQYF

J: TRBJ2-5
D: TRBD1
V: TRBV11-3
size: .
DNA: TGTGCCAGCAGCTCCGGGACAGGCCGACAGGATACCCAGTACTTC
CDR3: CASSSGTGRQDTQYF

J: TRBJ2-5
D: TRBD1
V: TRBV19
size: once
DNA: TGTGCCAGCCGTGGGACAGGGGATGAGACCCAGTACTTC
CDR3: CASRGTGDETQYF

J: TRBJ2-4
D: .
V: TRBV6-5
size: .
DNA: TGTGCCAGCAGTTACCTAGCCAAAAACATTCAGTACTTC
CDR3: CASSYLAKNIQYF

J: TRBJ2-2
D: TRBD2
V: TRBV25-1
size: .
DNA: TGTGCCAGCAGTGGAACTAGCGGCCCCGCCCTTCCCGGGGAGCTGTTTTTT
CDR3: CASSGTSGPALPGELFF

J: TRBJ1-5
D: .
V: TRBV24-1
size: once
DNA: TGTGCCACCAGTGACACCGGCAGGGGAAGAAATCAGCATTTT
CDR3: CATSDTGRGRNQHF

J: TRBJ2-7
D: .
V: TRBV5-1
size: .
DNA: TGCGCCAGCAGCTTGTCCAGCTCCTACGAGCAGTACTTC
CDR3: CASSLSSSYEQYF

J: TRBJ2-7
D: .
V: TRBV20-1
size: once
DNA: TGCAGTGCTAGTAAGGACATCTCCTCCTACGAGCAGTACTTC
CDR3: CSASKDISSYEQYF

J: TRBJ1-3
D: TRBD1
V: TRBV6-5
size: .
DNA: TGTGCCAGCACAGACAGGGAGATTTCTGGAAACACCATATATTTT
CDR3: CASTDREISGNTIYF

J: TRBJ1-6
D: .
V: TRBV5-4
size: .
DNA: TGTGCCAGCAGCTTTAGCCCAGCGGGCTCACCCCTCCACTTT
CDR3: CASSFSPAGSPLHF

J: TRBJ1-5
D: TRBD1
V: TRBV4-1
size: .
DNA: TGCGCCAGCAGCCAGGTTGCGGTACAGGGGGGCGGGAGAAATCAGCCCCAGCATTTT
CDR3: CASSQVAVQGGGRNQPQHF

J: TRBJ1-2
D: .
V: TRBV7-9
size: .
DNA: TGTGCCAGCAGCGTCCGGGATAACTATGGCTACACCTTC
CDR3: CASSVRDNYGYTF

J: TRBJ1-2
D: .
V: TRBV11-2
size: .
DNA: TGTGCCAGCAACCGAGGAATAGGATCGCGCAGGGGCTTTCTTCATGGCTACACCTTC
CDR3: CASNRGIGSRRGFLHGYTF

J: TRBJ1-2
D: TRBD1
V: TRBV10-2
size: once
DNA: TGCGCCAGCAGTGGGGGAGTAGACAGGGGGCCGTCTAACTATGGCTACACCTTC
CDR3: CASSGGVDRGPSNYGYTF

J: TRBJ1-3
D: .
V: TRBV13
size: .
DNA: TGTGCCAGCAGCTTAGGACAGGTTGAAAACACCATATATTTT
CDR3: CASSLGQVENTIYF

J: TRBJ1-5
D: TRBD1
V: TRBV3-1/TRBV3-2
size: .
DNA: TGTGCCAGCAGCGGGACAGTTAGCAATCAGCCCCAGCATTTT
CDR3: CASSGTVSNQPQHF

J: TRBJ2-3
D: .
V: TRBV19
size: .
DNA: TGTGCCAGTAGTATAAGAACGGGGGACAGAGATACGCAGTATTTT
CDR3: CASSIRTGDRDTQYF

J: TRBJ1-1
D: TRBD1
V: TRBV7-9
size: .
DNA: TGTGCCAGCAGCTTATTTGGCAGGGGGCTGAACACTGAAGCTTTCTTT
CDR3: CASSLFGRGLNTEAFF

J: TRBJ2-5
D: TRBD2
V: TRBV19
size: .
DNA: TGTGCCAGTAGTGCCTTAGCGGGGGGCAGGGCGACCCAGTACTTC
CDR3: CASSALAGGRATQYF

J: TRBJ2-3
D: TRBD1
V: TRBV2
size: .
DNA: TGTGCCAGCGTCCCGGTGACAGGGAGAGCAGATACGCAGTATTTT
CDR3: CASVPVTGRADTQYF

J: TRBJ2-3
D: TRBD2
V: TRBV4-1
size: .
DNA: TGCGCCAGCAGCCTGGGGGGGGGATTGTCAGATACGCAGTATTTT
CDR3: CASSLGGGLSDTQYF

J: TRBJ1-1
D: .
V: TRBV12-3/TRBV12-4
size: .
DNA: TGTGCCAGCAGTCCTCCCGGGTCAACGGCTTTCTTT
CDR3: CASSPPGSTAFF

J: TRBJ2-7
D: TRBD1
V: TRBV9
size: .
DNA: TGTGCCAGCAGCGTAGGATCCGGACAGGTCAGCTACGAGCAGTACTTC
CDR3: CASSVGSGQVSYEQYF

J: TRBJ2-6
D: .
V: TRBV7-2
size: .
DNA: TGTGCCAGCAGCCGCAAGGGGTCTGGGGCCAACGTCCTGACTTTC
CDR3: CASSRKGSGANVLTF

J: TRBJ1-1
D: .
V: TRBV2
size: .
DNA: TGTGCCAGCGTGGAGGGAATCACTGAAGCTTTCTTT
CDR3: CASVEGITEAFF

J: TRBJ2-7
D: .
V: TRBV12-3/TRBV12-4
size: .
DNA: TGTGCCAGCAGTTTTCAGGGCTCCTACGAGCAGTACTTC
CDR3: CASSFQGSYEQYF

J: TRBJ2-1
D: TRBD2
V: TRBV7-2
size: .
DNA: TGTGCCAGCAGCTCCGGACTAGCGGGGGGGTTGTCCTACAATGAGCAGTTCTTC
CDR3: CASSSGLAGGLSYNEQFF

J: TRBJ2-7
D: .
V: TRBV27
size: few
DNA: TGTGCCAGCAAGCGGGACACAGGATACGAGCAGTACTTC
CDR3: CASKRDTGYEQYF

J: TRBJ2-5
D: TRBD2
V: TRBV11-3
size: .
DNA: TGTGCCAGCAGCTTACGCCAGCGGGGGGGCCTAGAGACCCAGTACTTC
CDR3: CASSLRQRGGLETQYF

J: TRBJ1-6
D: .
V: TRBV30
size: .
DNA: TGTGCCTGGAGTGGTGGGAGCTCCTATAATTCACCCCTCCACTTT
CDR3: CAWSGGSSYNSPLHF

J: TRBJ1-2
D: .
V: TRBV3-1/TRBV3-2
size: .
DNA: TGTGCCAGCAGCCTTCTCTATGGCTACACCTTC
CDR3: CASSLLYGYTF

J: TRBJ2-7
D: TRBD2
V: TRBV14
size: .
DNA: TGTGCCAGCAGCCGCGAGCGGGGACTGGTGCAGTACTTC
CDR3: CASSRERGLVQYF

J: TRBJ1-1
D: .
V: TRBV2
size: .
DNA: TGTGCCAGCAGTGAACCCCCTCTACAGGGGAACACTGAAGCTTTCTTT
CDR3: CASSEPPLQGNTEAFF

J: TRBJ1-4
D: TRBD1
V: TRBV7-8
size: .
DNA: TGTGCCAGCAGCTTAGTCCTGGACAGGGGTGATGAAAAACTGTTTTTT
CDR3: CASSLVLDRGDEKLFF

J: TRBJ2-3
D: .
V: TRBV30
size: .
DNA: TGTGCCTGGAGCCCCGGGACTCGCACAGATACGCAGTATTTT
CDR3: CAWSPGTRTDTQYF

J: TRBJ1-3
D: .
V: TRBV11-2
size: .
DNA: TGTGCCAGCAGCCTTTTGGGACTACGAGAAGACACCATATATTTT
CDR3: CASSLLGLREDTIYF

J: TRBJ1-5
D: .
V: TRBV12-3/TRBV12-4
size: .
DNA: TGTGCCAGCTCGGTCGGGGAGCCCCAGCATTTT
CDR3: CASSVGEPQHF